A single sample is the source of the 4 T cell receptor beta chains below, sequenced in a study of long-term antiretroviral therapy in people with HIV. Sequencing relied on immunoSEQ assay v3.0, run at survey level. Generated by immunoSEQ multiplex PCR, the TCRdb table keeps only in-frame clones and is missing some. The sample includes 30,000 or so clones, 65% to 80% of them seen just once. Source: unsorted PBMCs, taken 3 years after starting antiretroviral therapy. The receptors were gathered from a man aged 45 to 65 with HIV.

This clone was counted between two and nine times. CDR3 loop: CASSLSGGYGYTF. DNA for the CDR3: TGTGCCAGCAGCTTATCGGGGGGTTATGGCTACACCTTC. This chain joins TRBV7-2 and TRBJ1-2; possibly TRBD1 for D (5 bases). V was cut by 2 bases and J by 5 bases, with 9 bases left in between. CDR1 and CDR2 from the germline V gene are SGHTA and FQGNSA. The CDR3 sequence is 13 residues long.

The J gene is TRBJ2-6, the V gene TRBV30; D is uncertain. Germline CDR1 reads GTSNPN; CDR2 reads SVGIG (reference sequence). The CDR3 has 15 residues. V lost 3 bases and J lost 3, with 12 bases in between. CDR3 nucleotides: TGTGCCTGGAGGGGAACGAAGGGTGGGGCCAACGTCCTGACTTTC. This translates into CAWRGTKGGANVLTF.

The chain carries TRBV7-7 and TRBJ2-3; 8 bases are shared with TRBD1. V lost 2 bases and J lost 5; bases outside the gene matches: 6. The CDR3 runs to 15 residues. Germline V gives CDR1 SSHAT, CDR2 FNYEAQ (reference sequence). This chain's CDR3 is CASSLIQGAEDTQYF. For the CDR3, the DNA is TGTGCCAGCAGCTTAATCCAGGGGGCCGAAGATACGCAGTATTTT.

The chain is built from TRBV7-2 and TRBJ2-2; TRBD1 aligns across 9 bases. Germline V lookup: CDR1 SGHTA, CDR2 FQGNSA. The CDR3 sequence is 16 residues long. The V gene end was trimmed by 5 bases and the J gene end by 6 bases; junction bases not matched to a gene: 10. The CDR3 reads CASSNQQGAMAGELFF. The CDR3 DNA is TGTGCCAGCAGCAACCAACAGGGGGCGATGGCCGGGGAGCTGTTTTTT. Full variable domain (missing parts from reference TRBV7-2 and TRBJ2-2): GAGVSQSPSNKVTEKGKDVELRCDPISGHTALYWYRQSLGQGLEFLIYFQGNSAPDKSGLPSDRFSAERTGGSVSTLTIQRTQQEDSAVYLCASSNQQGAMAGELFFGEGSRLTVL.